The T cell receptor (beta chain) described here comes from a study of T cell responses to AZD1222 COVID-19 vaccine. Sequenced by immunoSEQ multiplex PCR; TCRdb stores in-frame clones only, minus some. This table holds approximately 80,000 clones, 75% to 85% found once. Overall study results and limits: Nearly half of spike-specific TCRs reportedly target unmutated variant regions.

The CDR3 is 13 amino acids. With 6 bases clipped from V and 5 bases from J, the junction kept 4 bases outside the gene matches. Comment on this clone: Its antigen is as yet unknown.

The rearrangement uses TRBV12-3 or TRBV12-4 and TRBJ2-7; the match to TRBD2 covers 10 bases. The sample was peripheral blood, taken on day 0 of AZD1222 vaccination. The receptor's source is an adult in good health. The CDR3 DNA sequence: TGTGCCAGCAGACTAGCGGGGAGAAACGAGCAGTACTTC. It specifies CASRLAGRNEQYF.